The present entry profiles one T cell receptor (beta chain) with its context. Its antigen is currently unknown. These data belong to a study of cytomegalovirus exposure and HLA in healthy donors. Study-wide findings and caveats: TCR beta chains numbering more than 150 were designated cytomegalovirus-associated. Donors were assumed by presence/absence analyses to have roughly uniform sequencing depth. Productive rates of about 87% or about 30% were seen for most TCR beta V segments in an earlier analysis. HLA restriction was apparent for most CMV-associated TCR beta chains in a later analysis.

Per the germline V gene, CDR1 is KGHSH and CDR2 is LQKENI. V shed 6 bases, J shed 1 base, and the junction held 11 bases outside the gene matches. CDR3 length equals 16 residues. PCR involved 60 Vbeta and 13 Jbeta primers. Profiled with immunoSEQ multiplex PCR; TCRdb holds only in-frame clones, not every one. This table has about 160,000 clones, under 80% appearing once. This rearrangement joins TRBV18 to TRBJ2-7; TRBD1 agrees at 8 bases. Material: PBMCs. The TCR comes from a woman aged 30 to 39 in good health and CMV-seronegative. The CDR3 region is CASSPGQGTGSYEQYF. CDR3 in DNA: TGTGCCAGCTCCCCGGGACAAGGGACAGGTTCCTACGAGCAGTACTTC.